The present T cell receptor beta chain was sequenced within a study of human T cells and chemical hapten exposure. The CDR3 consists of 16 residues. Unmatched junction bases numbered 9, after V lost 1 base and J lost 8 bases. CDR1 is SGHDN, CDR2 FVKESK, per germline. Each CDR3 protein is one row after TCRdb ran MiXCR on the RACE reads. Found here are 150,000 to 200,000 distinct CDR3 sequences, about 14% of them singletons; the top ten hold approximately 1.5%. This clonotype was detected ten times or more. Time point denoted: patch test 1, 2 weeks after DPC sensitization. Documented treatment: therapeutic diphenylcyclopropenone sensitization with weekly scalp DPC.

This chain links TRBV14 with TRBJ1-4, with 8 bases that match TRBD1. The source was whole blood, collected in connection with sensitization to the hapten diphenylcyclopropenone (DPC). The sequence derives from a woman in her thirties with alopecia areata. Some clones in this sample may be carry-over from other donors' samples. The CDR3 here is CASSQGATGGREKLFF. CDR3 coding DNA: TGTGCCAGCAGCCAAGGGGCAACAGGGGGGCGCGAAAAACTGTTTTTT.